This paragraph covers one T cell receptor (beta chain) sequence. Its antigen remains unknown. The primer mix had 60 Vbeta and 13 Jbeta primers. Profiled with immunoSEQ multiplex PCR; TCRdb holds only in-frame clones, not every one. The sample consists of about 200,000 clones, around 83% of them appearing once. Those who donated were healthy bone marrow donors. The V gene's germline CDR1 is MNHNS and CDR2 SASEGT. The CDR3 totals 15 residues. Trimming took off 5 bases at V and 5 bases at J, with 16 bases between the two ends. The source of the sample is a study of cytomegalovirus exposure and HLA in healthy donors. Whole-study findings and limits: A link between a missense DCLRE1C variant and TCR beta V- and J-gene trimming emerged from a later analysis. Researchers reportedly found TCR beta sequences accurately predicted most subjects' HLA-A and HLA-B alleles. Using a false discovery rate of 0.05, a later analysis showed that about 16,000 TCR beta sequences were associated with HLA alleles.

This rearrangement joins TRBV6-1 to TRBJ2-1; D is undetermined. The sequence derives from a woman aged 40 to 55 in good health and CMV-seronegative. The material sequenced was PBMCs. Written as DNA, the CDR3 is TGTGCCAGCAGTATAGATCCCCTAACTAACAATGAGCAGTTCTTC. This translates into CASSIDPLTNNEQFF.